This T cell receptor (beta chain) originates from a study of CD8+ T cells in alopecia areata. Once RNA had been extracted, it was reverse transcribed into cDNA to act as the sequencing template. TCRdb's copy holds only in-frame clones and misses some; the assay was immunoSEQ multiplex PCR. The sample shows around 100,000 clones, 85% to 90% of them seen only once. Treatment in this sample: oral pan-JAK inhibitor, 5-10 mg twice daily. As part of sample collection, lesional scalp punch biopsies and peripheral blood were taken from alopecia areata patients. V lost 0 bases to trimming and J lost 0 bases, with 6 bases between them. Germline CDR1 LGHNA, CDR2 YNFKEQ. This CDR3 is built from 15 residues.

The chain recombines TRBV4-2 with TRBJ1-5; tentatively, D is TRBD1 (5 bases). This receptor was identified in a human donor with alopecia areata. The material was CD8+ T cells sorted from blood, obtained between weeks 30 and 35, from a patient treated with tofacitinib. The CDR3 region has the DNA TGTGCCAGCAGCCAAGAAGGGGATAGCAATCAGCCCCAGCATTTT. Translated: CASSQEGDSNQPQHF.